This T cell receptor (beta chain) was identified in a study of CD8 T cells in Susac syndrome. As for this clonotype: What it binds is not known.

TCR beta sequencing was performed on blood CD8+ and CD4+ T cells. Study-wide results and limits: It was acknowledged in the study that the number of individuals who were included in its TCR sequencing and HLA analysis was relatively small.

Random hexamers primed reverse transcription of about 0.5 to 1 ug RNA. Amplification of TCR beta CDR3 used immunoSEQ multiplex PCR across 54 Vbeta and 13 Jbeta. TCRdb redid the calling of the immunoSEQ multiplex PCR reads with MiXCR, one entry per CDR3 protein. The table has hundreds of thousands of distinct CDR3 sequences, 92% seen once. Sample: CD8+ T cells from PBMCs. The TCR was taken from a human donor with multiple sclerosis.

In DNA, the CDR3 is TGCGCCAGCAGCCCGGACCCTAGCTCCTACGAGCAGTACTTC. Translated, it gives CASSPDPSSYEQYF. This chain joins TRBV5-1 and TRBJ2-7; no reliable D call. V lost 4 bases to trimming and J lost 0 bases, with 11 bases between them. There are 14 residues in the CDR3. Germline V gives CDR1 SGHRS, CDR2 YFSETQ.